The 25 T cell receptor beta chains in this list originate from one sample, sequenced in a study of blood T cells in healthy people across ages. Combining a sample-barcoded 5' primer with a J-beta primer mix, a second PCR ran for roughly 7 to 12 cycles. TCRdb re-analysed the 5' RACE reads in MiXCR, keeping a single row per CDR3 protein. The data show about 1.4 million distinct CDR3 sequences, roughly 64% seen once. Sequenced sample: blood. The source of these receptors is a man in his late teens or twenties in good health.

The chain uses TRBV4-2 and TRBJ2-2; D ambiguous. This CDR3 is 14 amino acids long. Trimming took off 0 bases at V and 4 bases at J, with 6 bases between the two ends. The germline gives CDR1 LGHNA, CDR2 YNFKEQ. The CDR3 loop is CASSQEAGTGELFF. The DNA for the CDR3 is TGTGCCAGCAGCCAAGAAGCAGGCACCGGGGAGCTGTTTTTT.

Note on this clonotype: A read error may produce the germline difference seen at one junction end. This sequence joins TRBV9 and TRBJ1-5; D gene ambiguous. The CDR3 spans 14 residues. CDR1 and CDR2 (germline): SGDLS, YYNGEE. The CDR3 loop reads CANSGRDSNQPQHF. The CDR3 DNA sequence: TGTGCCAACAGCGGAAGAGACAGCAATCAGCCCCAGCATTTT.

The CDR3, as DNA: TGTGCCAGCAGCCCGACTAGGGACACCGGGGAGCTGTTTTTT. Residues: CASSPTRDTGELFF. The chain has TRBV7-6 and TRBJ2-2, with D possibly TRBD2 on 6 matching bases. Between the trimmed V and J ends, which lost 5 bases and 3 bases, there was a span of 10 bases. CDR3 length: 14 residues. Germline V gives CDR1 SGHVS, CDR2 FNYEAQ.

This chain connects TRBV5-6 to TRBJ2-3; D is perhaps TRBD1 (6 bases). This CDR3 spans 16 amino acids. Trimming cost V 2 bases and J 3 bases, with 16 bases left between them. Germline CDR1 and CDR2: SGHDT and YYEEEE. CDR3 nucleotide sequence: TGTGCCAGCAGCTTTCCAGGGGATTTCGTAACAGATACGCAGTATTTT. Translated, it gives CASSFPGDFVTDTQYF.

The chain has TRBV20-1 and TRBJ1-1; D is ambiguous. The ends were cut back, 3 bases at V and 5 bases at J, with 7 bases in the middle. Germline CDR1 is DFQATT and CDR2 is SNEGSKA (reference sequence). The CDR3 length is 11 residues. In DNA, the CDR3 is TGCAGTGCTAGCCGGAAGACTGAAGCTTTCTTT. Translated: CSASRKTEAFF.

The chain joins TRBV4-1 to TRBJ2-7; 7 bases line up with TRBD2. Trimming cost V 0 bases and J 0 bases; bases outside gene matches: 5. CDR1 MGHRA and CDR2 YSYEKL come from the germline V gene. There are 16 residues in the CDR3. CDR3 region: CASSQDTGGSSYEQYF. The CDR3 coding sequence is TGCGCCAGCAGCCAAGATACCGGGGGGAGCTCCTACGAGCAGTACTTC.

The rearrangement joins TRBV6-5 to TRBJ1-1; no definite D call. The V gene's germline CDR1 is MNHEY and CDR2 SVGAGI. V shed 0 bases and J shed 4 bases, with 6 bases lying between them. The CDR3 consists of 13 residues. Here the CDR3 DNA reads TGTGCCAGCAGTTACTCCGAGCTCACTGAAGCTTTCTTT. Encoded protein: CASSYSELTEAFF.

V is TRBV6-1 and J is TRBJ2-3, with D hard to call. The CDR3 is 15 residues long. Germline V CDR1 and CDR2: MNHNS, SASEGT. V lost 2 bases, J lost 6 bases, and 15 bases lay in between. The CDR3 protein is CASSEWKDGSDTQYF. CDR3 in DNA: TGTGCCAGCAGTGAATGGAAAGATGGGTCGGATACGCAGTATTTT.

J is TRBJ2-3 and V is TRBV13; 7 positions match TRBD2. Germline V gives CDR1 PRHDT, CDR2 FYEKMQ (reference sequence). V shed 5 bases and J 1 base; nucleotides not matched to a gene: 6. The CDR3 is 15 amino acids. CDR3: CASSPSGIRTDTQYF. In DNA, the CDR3 is TGTGCCAGCAGCCCGAGCGGGATCCGCACAGATACGCAGTATTTT.

The rearrangement uses TRBV14 and TRBJ2-3; D may be TRBD1 (5 bases). The V and J ends lost 4 bases and 1 base respectively, with 15 bases between them. The CDR3 loop spans 16 amino acids. Looked up from germline, CDR1 is SGHDN and CDR2 is FVKESK. The CDR3 DNA sequence: TGTGCCAGCAGCCCCCGCAGCCTAGGGGGCACAGATACGCAGTATTTT. The encoded protein is CASSPRSLGGTDTQYF.

V gene TRBV7-9 combines with J gene TRBJ1-2; D remains unclear. V lost 4 bases and J lost 4, with 13 bases in between. Germline CDR1 SEHNR, CDR2 FQNEAQ (reference sequence). This CDR3 has 14 amino acids. The DNA of the CDR3 is TGTGCCAGCAGCTCCGACGGGCAGGTCTATGGCTACACCTTC. This gives the protein CASSSDGQVYGYTF.

V and J are TRBV27 and TRBJ2-5; possibly TRBD1 or TRBD2 for D (5 bases each). The DNA end favors TRBJ2-7, so the J call may be wrong. Germline V gene lookup returns CDR1 MNHEY and CDR2 SMNVEV (reference sequence). This CDR3 is 16 amino acids long. The CDR3, as DNA: TGTGCCAGCAGTTCCCTCGGGACCCCTTCCACCTACGAGCAGTACTTC. Translation: CASSSLGTPSTYEQYF.

This sequence joins TRBV20-1 and TRBJ2-5; the D gene is possibly TRBD2 (6 bases). V lost 5 bases, J lost 7 bases, and 20 bases lay in between. Germline V lookup: CDR1 DFQATT, CDR2 SNEGSKA (reference sequence). The CDR3 is 14 amino acids. CDR3 sequence (DNA): TGCAGTGCTCCCTCTTTCACTAGCTCGGGGACCCAGTACTTC. Encoded protein: CSAPSFTSSGTQYF.

The gene calls are TRBV6-5 and TRBJ2-6, with TRBD1 matching over 9 bases. Trimming cost V 6 bases and J 4 bases; bases outside gene matches: 4. CDR1 MNHEY and CDR2 SVGAGI come from the germline V gene. The CDR3 contains 15 residues. The CDR3 DNA reads as TGTGCCAGCAGGGAACAGGGGGCCGGGGCCAACGTCCTGACTTTC. It translates to CASREQGAGANVLTF.

This clonotype was seen more than once but under ten times. V gene TRBV30 combines with J gene TRBJ1-2, with no clear D. The germline V gene encodes CDR1 GTSNPN and CDR2 SVGIG (reference sequence). V lost 0 bases and J 8 bases, leaving 13 bases between the germline ends. The CDR3 consists of 13 residues. CDR3 residues: CAWSVAGLGGYTF. As DNA, the CDR3 is TGTGCCTGGAGTGTGGCTGGGTTGGGAGGCTACACCTTC.

This clonotype has at least ten counts. This chain uses TRBV10-3 with TRBJ2-1; D perhaps matches TRBD1 (6 bases). From germline, CDR1 is ENHRY and CDR2 SYGVKD. With 6 bases removed from V and 5 bases from J, the gap between germline ends came to 14 bases. The CDR3 has 14 amino acids. This CDR3 is CAISLGTYDNEQFF. The CDR3 DNA sequence: TGTGCCATCAGCCTCGGGACATACGACAATGAGCAGTTCTTC.

This clonotype was counted only a few times. The J gene is TRBJ2-5, the V gene TRBV7-9; D is uncertain. In germline, CDR1 is SEHNR, CDR2 FQNEAQ (reference sequence). The CDR3 is 14 residues long. Deletions cut 4 bases from V and 3 bases from J, with 12 bases between. The CDR3 protein is CASSSRAFKETQYF. CDR3 in DNA: TGTGCCAGCAGCTCCCGGGCCTTCAAAGAGACCCAGTACTTC. Using reference TRBV7-9 and TRBJ2-5 for the parts outside the CDR3, the full variable domain is DTGVSQNPRHKITKRGQNVTFRCDPISEHNRLYWYRQTLGQGPEFLTYFQNEAQLEKSRLLSDRFSAERPKGSFSTLEIQRTEQGDSAMYLCASSSRAFKETQYFGPGTRLLVL.

This clonotype was observed a handful of times. The rearrangement links TRBV4-1 to TRBJ2-4; D may be TRBD1 (5 bases). V lost 3 bases, J lost 8 bases, and 17 bases lay in between. The germline V gene encodes CDR1 MGHRA and CDR2 YSYEKL. This CDR3 contains 15 residues. CDR3 DNA: TGCGCCAGCAGCCACCTACAGGCCCCTCAGGACATTCAGTACTTC. This encodes CASSHLQAPQDIQYF.

The rearrangement links TRBV12-5 to TRBJ2-7; D perhaps matches TRBD2 (5 bases). This CDR3 region has 13 residues. The V end lost 5 bases, the J end lost 2 bases, and 10 bases lay between the germline ends. In germline, CDR1 is LGHNT, CDR2 FRNRAP. The CDR3 loop reads CASGPGLPYEQYF. The CDR3 coding sequence is TGTGCTAGTGGTCCGGGATTACCCTACGAGCAGTACTTC.

The V gene is TRBV12-3 or TRBV12-4, the J gene TRBJ2-2; no clear D gene. The CDR3 has 14 residues. Trimming stripped 0 bases from V and 6 bases from J, with 8 bases between. CDR3 bases: TGTGCCAGCAGTTTAGCGCTAGGTCCCGGGGAGCTGTTTTTT. Protein product: CASSLALGPGELFF.

There are a few counts of this clonotype. The chain couples TRBV20-1 to TRBJ2-3; no clear D gene. Germline lookup yields CDR1 DFQATT and CDR2 SNEGSKA (reference sequence). The CDR3 has 10 amino acids. Trimming took off 3 bases at V and 4 bases at J, with 2 bases between the two ends. The CDR3 DNA reads TGCAGTGCTAGGTCAGATACGCAGTATTTT. Encoded protein: CSARSDTQYF.

The chain has TRBV3-1 and TRBJ2-7; D is unclear. CDR1 is LGHDT, CDR2 YNNKEL, per germline (reference sequence). The CDR3 contains 16 residues. Trimming removed 1 base at V and 3 bases at J, with 16 bases between. The DNA for the CDR3 is TGTGCCAGCAGCCAAGGAGAACCGATCTGGGACTACGAGCAGTACTTC. This translates into CASSQGEPIWDYEQYF.

The CDR3 sequence is CASTQKGTASKVTQYF. CDR3 DNA: TGTGCCAGCACGCAAAAAGGGACGGCTAGTAAGGTGACCCAGTACTTC. The chain carries TRBV2 and TRBJ2-7, with D perhaps matching TRBD1 or TRBD2 (5 bases each). The DNA end is more similar to TRBJ2-5, so the J call may be wrong. Germline loops: CDR1 SNHLY, CDR2 FYNNEI. The CDR3 totals 16 residues.

This chain uses TRBV20-1 with TRBJ2-3, with D perhaps matching TRBD1 or TRBD2 (6 bases each). Germline V gives CDR1 DFQATT, CDR2 SNEGSKA (reference sequence). CDR3 length equals 16 residues. The ends were cut back, 6 bases at V and 2 bases at J, with 21 bases in the middle. CDR3 in amino acids: CSAQRLGGRFTDTQYF. CDR3 in DNA: TGCAGTGCCCAAAGACTAGGGGGGCGTTTCACAGATACGCAGTATTTT.

CDR3 DNA sequence: TGCAGCGTTGGGAGGGGGGCGAACTACGAGCAGTACTTC. Translation: CSVGRGANYEQYF. The V and J genes are TRBV29-1 and TRBJ2-7; D tentatively reads TRBD1 or TRBD2 (6 bases each). There are 13 residues in the CDR3. Germline CDR1 and CDR2: SQVTM and ANQGSEA. The ends were cut back, 4 bases at V and 3 bases at J, with 13 bases in the middle.